A selection of T cell receptor beta chains follows, all from one sample in a study of lymphopenia after photon versus proton radiotherapy. The protocol was immunoSEQ multiplex PCR, while the TCRdb copy is restricted to in-frame clones and leaves out a portion. The sample carries about 70,000 clones, about nine tenths recorded once. The material was peripheral blood, obtained from a patient treated with photon-based radiotherapy. These receptors were collected from a middle-aged woman with cholangiocarcinoma. Both conserved end residues are part of each CDR3. Fields, in order: CDR3 DNA, CDR3 protein, V gene, D gene, clone size, J gene. The D gene is left open where the match is weak. Some rows mark clone size as missing; the rest say once, few, many or name a class of expanded clone.

TGTGCCAGCGGCCCCGCGGGGCTTTATGGCTACACCTTC	CASGPAGLYGYTF	TRBV28	NA	NA	TRBJ1-2
TGTGCCAGCAGCCTCCCGGGACAGGGGAGCTCAGGGTCCGGGGAGCTGTTTTTT	CASSLPGQGSSGSGELFF	TRBV9	TRBD1	NA	TRBJ2-2
TGCGCCAGCAGCCAAGATCAATTCGACAGGGTTGACACCGGGGAGCTGTTTTTT	CASSQDQFDRVDTGELFF	TRBV4-3	TRBD1	NA	TRBJ2-2
TGTGCCAGTAGTATAGATCGCGGGGGGGCAGAGACCCAGTACTTC	CASSIDRGGAETQYF	TRBV19	TRBD2	NA	TRBJ2-5
TGTGCCAGCAGCCAAGAGGGAGATTGGTCGAACACTGAAGCTTTCTTT	CASSQEGDWSNTEAFF	TRBV4-2	NA	NA	TRBJ1-1
TGTGCCATCAGTGAGACAGGGGGCAACACTGAAGCTTTCTTT	CAISETGGNTEAFF	TRBV10-3	TRBD1	NA	TRBJ1-1
TGTGCCAGCAGCTTAACAGCGGTGGATTCACCCCTCCACTTT	CASSLTAVDSPLHF	TRBV13	NA	NA	TRBJ1-6
TGTGCCAGCAGCTTGACTCGGAACACCGGGGAGCTGTTTTTT	CASSLTRNTGELFF	TRBV5-6	NA	NA	TRBJ2-2
TGTGCCTGGAGAGACCAGGGGGTTGGAGGGCAGCCCCAGCATTTT	CAWRDQGVGGQPQHF	TRBV30	TRBD1	NA	TRBJ1-5
TGTGCCACCTGGTTAGCGGGGGGGGAGCAGTACTTC	CATWLAGGEQYF	TRBV28	TRBD2	NA	TRBJ2-7
TGTGCCAGCAGTTTATTGGGGACAGGGGGTTTTTCCTATAATTCACCCCTCCACTTT	CASSLLGTGGFSYNSPLHF	TRBV28	TRBD1	NA	TRBJ1-6
TGTGCCAGCAGCCCCTGGACTAGCGGGAGGGCCGAGGGACATGAGCAGTTCTTC	CASSPWTSGRAEGHEQFF	TRBV7-2	TRBD2	once	TRBJ2-1
TGTGCCATCAGCGGAGACAGCTACAATGAGCAGTTCTTC	CAISGDSYNEQFF	TRBV10-3	NA	NA	TRBJ2-1
TGCGCCAGCAGCTTGCCGGAGGGGACATATACGCAGTATTTT	CASSLPEGTYTQYF	TRBV5-1	NA	once	TRBJ2-3
TGTGCCAGTAGTCACCTACAGGGGCTAGGCACCGGGGAGCTGTTTTTT	CASSHLQGLGTGELFF	TRBV19	TRBD1	NA	TRBJ2-2
TGTGCCAGCAGTGAATCTTGGGCGAGGTCCTACGAGCAGTACTTC	CASSESWARSYEQYF	TRBV6-1	NA	once	TRBJ2-7
TGTGCCAGCAGCCGGCCCACGGACAGGGTTTATGGCTACACCTTC	CASSRPTDRVYGYTF	TRBV28	TRBD1	NA	TRBJ1-2
TGTGCCAGCAGCCCCGGACAGAGTAATGAAAAACTGTTTTTT	CASSPGQSNEKLFF	TRBV7-9	NA	NA	TRBJ1-4
TGTGCCAGTAGTATAGCTGGGGGCACAGATACGCAGTATTTT	CASSIAGGTDTQYF	TRBV19	NA	NA	TRBJ2-3
TGTGCCAGCAGCGTAGATGCGGGGGGAACTGAAGCTTTCTTT	CASSVDAGGTEAFF	TRBV9	NA	once	TRBJ1-1
TGCGCCAGCAGCCCGAGCAGGGATCTCGAGCAGTACTTC	CASSPSRDLEQYF	TRBV5-1	NA	NA	TRBJ2-7
TGTGCCAGAAGCCTAACTAAAGAGACTAGCGGGGTCAATGAGCAGTTCTTC	CARSLTKETSGVNEQFF	TRBV5-3	TRBD2	NA	TRBJ2-1
TGTGCCAGCAGCTTGGGTGGGGGAAACTATGGCTACACCTTC	CASSLGGGNYGYTF	TRBV5-4	NA	NA	TRBJ1-2
TGCGCCAGCAGCTTGCGGCCTCTGGATGAGCAGTTCTTC	CASSLRPLDEQFF	TRBV5-1	NA	NA	TRBJ2-1
TGTGCCAGCTCACCGGGGCCAAGGATTGAAGCTTTCTTT	CASSPGPRIEAFF	TRBV18	NA	NA	TRBJ1-1
TGTGCCAGCAGCTTGTCGGAGACCCAGTACTTC	CASSLSETQYF	TRBV5-6	NA	NA	TRBJ2-5
TGTGCCAGCAGCCCCCGTGGGGCAATATCGGCCGGGGAGCTGTTTTTT	CASSPRGAISAGELFF	TRBV9	NA	NA	TRBJ2-2
TGTGCCAGTAGTCGGACGGCCGGGGGTTTGGCCACTGAAGCTTTCTTT	CASSRTAGGLATEAFF	TRBV19	NA	once	TRBJ1-1
TGTGCCAGCACACCTGGAGGGGTATATGCAGATACGCAGTATTTT	CASTPGGVYADTQYF	TRBV6-5	NA	NA	TRBJ2-3
TGTGCCAGCAGCGCAAACTACAATGAGCAGTTCTTC	CASSANYNEQFF	TRBV5-4	NA	NA	TRBJ2-1
TGTGCCAGCAGTGGAAGGGGGTATGGCTACACCTTC	CASSGRGYGYTF	TRBV6-1	NA	NA	TRBJ1-2
TGTGCCTGGAGTGGGGACCATCGGGGGGAGCAGTACTTC	CAWSGDHRGEQYF	TRBV30	NA	NA	TRBJ2-7
TGCAGTGCTCGCCAGGGGATGGGCTACACCTTC	CSARQGMGYTF	TRBV20-1	NA	NA	TRBJ1-2
TGTGCCAGCAGTGATGGTCAATCAGGAGGGCTAATAGCGGGGTTCTACGAGCAGTACTTC	CASSDGQSGGLIAGFYEQYF	TRBV6-1	TRBD2	NA	TRBJ2-7
TGTGCCAGCAGTCTTAATGGACAGGGAATTGCCTACGAGCAGTACTTC	CASSLNGQGIAYEQYF	TRBV28	TRBD1	NA	TRBJ2-7
TGTGCCGCGCATGGACGGCTATCTTTGACCTACGAGCAGTACTTC	CAAHGRLSLTYEQYF	TRBV10-3	NA	NA	TRBJ2-7
TGCGCCAGCAGTCACTTGGACCTTTCAGGCCCTTACAATCAGCCCCAGCATTTT	CASSHLDLSGPYNQPQHF	TRBV23-1	NA	NA	TRBJ1-5
TGCGCCAGCAGCTGGGGCGACAGGCCCTATGGCTACACCTTC	CASSWGDRPYGYTF	TRBV5-1	NA	NA	TRBJ1-2
TGTGCCAGCAGCGTTAATAGCGGGAGCCCGGCAGATACGCAGTATTTT	CASSVNSGSPADTQYF	TRBV2	TRBD2	NA	TRBJ2-3
TGCGCCAGCAGCCGACCACAGGGTGGGAACTATGGCTACACCTTC	CASSRPQGGNYGYTF	TRBV4-1	NA	NA	TRBJ1-2